A single sample is the source of the 20 T cell receptor beta chains below, sequenced in a study of T cell changes during pregnancy in multiple sclerosis. Sequencing used immunoSEQ multiplex PCR; TCRdb keeps in-frame clones, though not all of them. The table lists 65,000 to 70,000 clones, 80% to 95% of them singletons. Specimen: peripheral blood, collected in the third trimester of pregnancy. The source of these receptors is a female donor in good health, enrolled as a control in a pregnancy study.

The chain carries TRBV27 and TRBJ2-1; 12 nucleotides line up with TRBD2. The CDR3 is 17 amino acids. V was clipped by 2 bases and J by 4 bases; unmatched bases: 6. Germline loops: CDR1 MNHEY, CDR2 SMNVEV (reference sequence). The CDR3 spells CASSLPKTSGGYNEQFF. The DNA for the CDR3 is TGTGCCAGCAGTTTACCAAAGACTAGCGGGGGATACAATGAGCAGTTCTTC.

Note on this clone: One end of the junction fails to match germline, which may point to a read error. J is TRBJ1-4 and V is TRBV7-9, with TRBD1 matching over 7 bases. Looked up from germline, CDR1 is SEHNR and CDR2 is FQNEAQ (reference sequence). The CDR3 is 14 residues long. The CDR3 DNA is TGTGCCTGCAGCGGGACAGCAACTAATGAAAAACTGTTTTTT. This codes for CACSGTATNEKLFF. The full variable domain, in which reference TRBV7-9 and TRBJ1-4 provide the parts outside the CDR3, is DTGVSQNPRHKITKRGQNVTFRCDPISEHNRLYWYRQTLGQGPEFLTYFQNEAQLEKSRLLSDRFSAERPKGSFSTLEIQRTEQGDSAMYLCACSGTATNEKLFFGSGTQLSVL.

The V and J genes are TRBV2 and TRBJ2-7; 10 nucleotides match TRBD2. Germline trimming cut 7 bases from V and 0 bases from J; bases unmatched to any gene: 3. CDR1 is SNHLY, CDR2 FYNNEI, per germline. This CDR3 has 14 residues. CDR3 in amino acids: CASNSGGLSYEQYF. The CDR3 region has the DNA TGTGCCAGCAATAGCGGGGGGCTCTCCTACGAGCAGTACTTC.

Written as DNA, the CDR3 is TGCAGCGTTGGGACAGGGCGTGAAGCTTTCTTT. Its protein is CSVGTGREAFF. The V gene is TRBV29-1, the J gene TRBJ1-1, with TRBD1 matching over 8 bases. The CDR3 is 11 residues long. CDR1 and CDR2 from the germline V gene are SQVTM and ANQGSEA. J gave up 7 bases and V 4 bases, and 2 bases lay outside the gene matches.

The CDR3 loop is CASSLAATSGGPGELFF. The DNA of the CDR3 is TGCGCCAGCAGCTTGGCCGCGACTAGCGGGGGGCCGGGGGAGCTGTTTTTT. V is TRBV5-1 and J is TRBJ2-2; the match to TRBD2 covers 13 bases. Germline V gene sequence: CDR1 SGHRS, CDR2 YFSETQ. The ends lost 0 bases at V and 8 bases at J; junction bases unmatched: 7. The CDR3 spans 17 residues.

V gene TRBV6-5 combines with J gene TRBJ2-5; TRBD2 aligns across 8 bases. TRBJ2-7 explains the end of the DNA better; the J call may be wrong. Germline CDR1 reads MNHEY; CDR2 reads SVGAGI. This CDR3 has 14 residues. This CDR3 is CASREAGVHYEQYF. In DNA, the CDR3 is TGTGCCAGCAGGGAAGCGGGGGTACACTACGAGCAGTACTTC.

The J gene is TRBJ2-7, the V gene TRBV7-6, with 15 positions matching TRBD2. The V gene end was trimmed by 8 bases and the J gene end by 2 bases; junction bases not matched to a gene: 10. The CDR3 length is 17 residues. Germline V lookup: CDR1 SGHVS, CDR2 FNYEAQ. This CDR3 is CASGPGLAGGEAYEQYF. The CDR3 bases are TGTGCCAGCGGGCCGGGACTAGCGGGAGGAGAAGCCTACGAGCAGTACTTC.

This clone was observed a few times. V gene TRBV18 combines with J gene TRBJ1-1; 8 bases match TRBD1. This CDR3 is built from 16 residues. Looked up from germline, CDR1 is KGHSH and CDR2 is LQKENI. V gave up 6 bases and J gave up 4 bases; unmatched junction bases: 13. CDR3 sequence (DNA): TGTGCCAGCTCCCTAGGGGGCTTAACAGGGGGCACTGAAGCTTTCTTT. Protein sequence: CASSLGGLTGGTEAFF.

This clone has just one count. The CDR3 loop is CASSPPGLAGETQYF. Written as DNA, the CDR3 is TGTGCCAGCTCACCACCGGGGCTAGCGGGAGAGACCCAGTACTTC. The V gene is TRBV18, the J gene TRBJ2-5; TRBD2 aligns across 8 bases. Per germline, CDR1 KGHSH and CDR2 LQKENI. The CDR3 is made up of 15 amino acids. J gave up 4 bases and V 0 bases, and 4 bases lay outside the gene matches.

The V gene is TRBV7-2, the J gene TRBJ2-7, with TRBD1 matching over 7 bases. V dropped 3 bases and J dropped 0; count of bases not matched to a gene: 8. Germline assignment: CDR1 SGHTA and CDR2 FQGNSA. The CDR3 extends over 16 amino acids. The CDR3 region has the DNA TGTGCCAGCAGCTTGACAGGGACCCTCAACTCCTACGAGCAGTACTTC. It is translated as CASSLTGTLNSYEQYF.

The V gene is TRBV28, the J gene TRBJ2-1, with TRBD1 identical over 7 bases. CDR1 and CDR2 from the germline V gene are MDHEN and SYDVKM. Unmatched junction bases numbered 14, after V lost 2 bases and J lost 7 bases. CDR3 size: 17 residues. For the CDR3, the DNA is TGTGCCAGCAGTTTAGCCAGGTCAGGGGGATTCGTTAATGAGCAGTTCTTC. This sequence encodes CASSLARSGGFVNEQFF.

A few counts support this clone. The rearrangement links TRBV19 to TRBJ2-1; TRBD2 is a possible D gene (7 bases). The CDR3 sequence is 15 residues long. The V gene lost 5 bases and the J gene lost 4 bases, with 15 bases spanning the gap. The V gene's germline CDR1 is LNHDA and CDR2 SQIVND (reference sequence). The DNA of the CDR3 is TGTGCCAGTAGTCCACCACAGGGAGGGTACAATGAGCAGTTCTTC. Protein product: CASSPPQGGYNEQFF.

This sequence joins TRBV28 and TRBJ1-3, with no clear D. Trimming removed 6 bases at V and 0 bases at J, with 6 bases between. Germline CDR1 MDHEN, CDR2 SYDVKM. The CDR3 contains 13 residues. Here the CDR3 DNA reads TGTGCCAGCAGACAGTACTCTGGAAACACCATATATTTT. Translated, it gives CASRQYSGNTIYF. The full variable domain, rest sourced from reference TRBV28 and TRBJ1-3, is DVKVTQSSRYLVKRTGEKVFLECVQDMDHENMFWYRQDPGLGLRLIYFSYDVKMKEKGDIPEGYSVSREKKERFSLILESASTNQTSMYLCASRQYSGNTIYFGEGSWLTVV.

V and J are TRBV13 and TRBJ2-2; TRBD1 matches 7 bases. Germline V CDR1 and CDR2: PRHDT, FYEKMQ (reference sequence). V was clipped by 5 bases and J by 5 bases; unmatched bases: 11. This CDR3 contains 16 residues. CDR3 amino acids: CASSGRQGAVTGELFF. DNA for the CDR3: TGTGCCAGCAGCGGACGACAGGGTGCCGTAACCGGGGAGCTGTTTTTT.

The chain joins TRBV6-5 to TRBJ2-1; TRBD2 matches 8 bases. The CDR3 runs 15 residues. Germline CDR1 reads MNHEY; CDR2 reads SVGAGI. The J segment lost 6 bases and the V segment lost 5 bases, leaving 9 bases of the junction unmatched. The CDR3 DNA reads as TGTGCCAGCAGTCGATCTGGGGCGGGGGGCAATGAGCAGTTCTTC. Residues: CASSRSGAGGNEQFF.

This chain joins TRBV19 and TRBJ2-6, with D possibly being TRBD2 (5 bases). The CDR3 consists of 15 residues. Trimming pared 9 bases from V and 0 bases from J, leaving 12 bases between. Germline V CDR1 and CDR2: LNHDA, SQIVND (reference sequence). CDR3 residues: CASCLGSSGANVLTF. CDR3 DNA sequence: TGTGCCAGCTGCTTGGGGAGCTCTGGGGCCAACGTCCTGACTTTC.

The chain joins TRBV6-5 to TRBJ1-2; D uncertain. The germline V gene encodes CDR1 MNHEY and CDR2 SVGAGI. V was shortened by 6 bases and J by 3 bases, with 11 bases between the two germline ends. The CDR3 totals 13 residues. The CDR3 nucleotides read TGTGCCAGCAGCCTTGGAGGGCACTATGGCTACACCTTC. Protein sequence: CASSLGGHYGYTF.

V is TRBV28 and J is TRBJ1-4, with 7 nucleotides matching TRBD1. The CDR3 sequence is 18 residues long. Germline V lookup: CDR1 MDHEN, CDR2 SYDVKM. Germline trimming cut 3 bases from V and 3 bases from J; bases unmatched to any gene: 13. CDR3 sequence: CASSLSGTVDSPNEKLFF. The CDR3, as DNA: TGTGCCAGCAGTTTGTCCGGGACAGTAGATTCTCCTAATGAAAAACTGTTTTTT.

This clone occurred a few times. The chain couples TRBV7-2 to TRBJ1-1, with 9 bases matching TRBD1. With 9 bases clipped from V and 3 bases from J, the junction kept 8 bases outside the gene matches. Looked up from germline, CDR1 is SGHTA and CDR2 is FQGNSA. CDR3 length: 14 residues. The CDR3 nucleotides are TGTGCCAGTGGGGACAGGGTGTTGTACACTGAAGCTTTCTTT. Translated: CASGDRVLYTEAFF.

V is TRBV28 and J is TRBJ1-2; D is ambiguous. Germline CDR1 is MDHEN and CDR2 is SYDVKM. Trimming cost V 6 bases and J 6 bases, with 14 bases left between them. The CDR3 sequence is 13 residues long. The CDR3 coding sequence is TGTGCCAGCAGGAGGGATGTAGGCGATGGCTACACCTTC. Residues: CASRRDVGDGYTF.